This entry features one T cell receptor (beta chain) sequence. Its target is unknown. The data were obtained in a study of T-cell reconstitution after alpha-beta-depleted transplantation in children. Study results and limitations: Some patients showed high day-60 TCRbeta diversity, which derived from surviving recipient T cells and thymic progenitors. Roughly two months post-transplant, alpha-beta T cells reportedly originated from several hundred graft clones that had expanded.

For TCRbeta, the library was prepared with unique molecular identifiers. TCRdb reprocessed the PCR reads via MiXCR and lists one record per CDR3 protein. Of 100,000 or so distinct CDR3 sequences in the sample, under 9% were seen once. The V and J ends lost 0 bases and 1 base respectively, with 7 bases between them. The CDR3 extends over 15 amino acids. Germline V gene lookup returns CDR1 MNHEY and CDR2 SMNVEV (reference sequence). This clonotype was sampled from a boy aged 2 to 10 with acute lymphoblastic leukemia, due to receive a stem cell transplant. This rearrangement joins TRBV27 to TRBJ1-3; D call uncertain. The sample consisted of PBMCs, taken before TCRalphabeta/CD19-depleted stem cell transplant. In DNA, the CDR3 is TGTGCCAGCAGTTTATCGGCCGGTTCTGGAAACACCATATATTTT. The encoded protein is CASSLSAGSGNTIYF.